The 19 T cell receptor beta chains listed next were all sequenced from one sample in a study of post-analysis software for immune sequencing data (dated by TCRdb to the mid-2010s). The investigation overall reported the following: Patients showed significantly higher frequencies than controls for 4 or 5 TRBV segments, among them TRBV5-6, TRBV5-1 and TRBV20-1.

Libraries were constructed by PCR. Sequencer: Illumina HiSeq 2500. To reduce PCR and sequencing biases, unique molecular identifiers were built into the TCR beta cDNA libraries. TCRdb cleaned the public reads at Q25 with fastp, built clones with MiXCR and kept in-frame beta chains. Identical CDR3 proteins give one entry, which carries the most common genes and DNA. The sample table shows about 760,000 distinct CDR3 sequences, and 25% to 30% are seen once. The ten largest clones add up to around 0.55% of the sample. These receptors have no identified antigens. Input material: blood. These receptors were collected from a girl aged 5 to 17 with multiple sclerosis.

The chain uses TRBV5-1 and TRBJ2-6, with D perhaps matching TRBD2 (5 bases). Trimming removed 4 bases at V and 0 bases at J, with 11 bases between. The CDR3 contains 16 residues. Germline loops: CDR1 SGHRS, CDR2 YFSETQ. DNA for the CDR3: TGCGCCAGCAGCGTTACACGGGGCTCTGGGGCCAACGTCCTGACTTTC. This gives the protein CASSVTRGSGANVLTF.

This clonotype occurred many times. V and J are TRBV7-8 and TRBJ2-1; D is perhaps TRBD1 (6 bases). Trimming cost V 5 bases and J 7 bases, with 12 bases left between them. From germline, CDR1 is SGHVS and CDR2 FQNEAQ. The CDR3 is made up of 13 amino acids. Here the CDR3 reads CASSRDRRNEQFF. The DNA for the CDR3 is TGTGCCAGCAGCCGAGACAGGCGGAATGAGCAGTTCTTC.

This chain uses TRBV7-8 with TRBJ2-2; possibly TRBD1 or TRBD2 for D (5 bases each). CDR1 and CDR2 (germline): SGHVS, FQNEAQ. The V end lost 5 bases, the J end lost 4 bases, and 11 bases lay between the germline ends. CDR3 length: 14 amino acids. CDR3 sequence reads: CASSHRDGTGELFF. The DNA for the CDR3 is TGTGCCAGCAGCCACCGGGACGGCACCGGGGAGCTGTTTTTT. The full variable domain, rest sourced from reference TRBV7-8 and TRBJ2-2, is GAGVSQSPRYKVAKRGQDVALRCDPISGHVSLFWYQQALGQGPEFLTYFQNEAQLDKSGLPSDRFFAERPEGSVSTLKIQRTQQEDSAVYLCASSHRDGTGELFFGEGSRLTVL.

The chain joins TRBV7-2 to TRBJ2-5; either TRBD1 or TRBD2 may supply D (6 bases each). CDR1 SGHTA and CDR2 FQGNSA come from the germline V gene. V was cut by 5 bases and J by 3 bases, with 19 bases left in between. The CDR3 is 16 amino acids. CDR3 in DNA: TGTGCCAGCAGCCCAGGACTATGGGGGCGAGAAGAGACCCAGTACTTC. It codes for CASSPGLWGREETQYF.

This clonotype was seen repeatedly, ten times or more. V and J are TRBV10-3 and TRBJ2-7; D is ambiguous. The germline V gene has CDR1 ENHRY and CDR2 SYGVKD. The CDR3 covers 17 residues. V was shortened by 0 bases and J by 0 bases, with 15 bases between the two germline ends. In nucleotides, the CDR3 is TGTGCCATCAGTGAGTCTAGGGCAGGATCCAGCTCCTACGAGCAGTACTTC. Protein: CAISESRAGSSSYEQYF.

This clonotype showed up just a few times. The rearrangement joins TRBV29-1 to TRBJ2-3; 7 nucleotides agree with TRBD1. The CDR3 consists of 13 residues. V dropped 2 bases and J dropped 4; count of bases not matched to a gene: 3. Germline V gene data show CDR1 as SQVTM and CDR2 as ANQGSEA. In nucleotides, the CDR3 is TGCAGCGTTGAAAAAACAGGGGCAGATACGCAGTATTTT. Translated, it gives CSVEKTGADTQYF.

The V gene is TRBV7-2, the J gene TRBJ2-5, with TRBD1 matching over 7 bases. V was clipped by 4 bases and J by 1 base; unmatched bases: 3. The CDR3 contains 14 residues. Germline CDR1 SGHTA, CDR2 FQGNSA. CDR3 amino acids: CASSWTGPQETQYF. The DNA for the CDR3 is TGTGCCAGCAGCTGGACAGGTCCCCAAGAGACCCAGTACTTC.

J is TRBJ1-5 and V is TRBV5-1; D may be TRBD1 (6 bases). This CDR3 contains 14 residues. V gave up 4 bases and J gave up 5 bases, with 13 bases separating them. CDR1 and CDR2 (germline): SGHRS, YFSETQ. CDR3 amino acids: CASSPGQRDQPQHF. DNA for the CDR3: TGCGCCAGCAGCCCAGGACAGAGGGATCAGCCCCAGCATTTT. The variable domain in full, with the rest retrieved from reference TRBV5-1 and TRBJ1-5, is KAGVTQTPRYLIKTRGQQVTLSCSPISGHRSVSWYQQTPGQGLQFLFEYFSETQRNKGNFPGRFSGRQFSNSRSEMNVSTLELGDSALYLCASSPGQRDQPQHFGDGTRLSIL.

This clonotype was seen more than once but under ten times. The chain uses TRBV7-2 and TRBJ1-5; D may be TRBD1 (5 bases). V lost 5 bases and J lost 4, with 15 bases in between. Germline V CDR1 and CDR2: SGHTA, FQGNSA. This CDR3 contains 15 residues. CDR3 DNA: TGTGCCAGCAGCCGATGGGGGGGGACTAATCAGCCCCAGCATTTT. Amino acid sequence: CASSRWGGTNQPQHF.

Of note for this clonotype: Because it lacks the conserved phenylalanine or tryptophan at the end, this CDR3 is likely a read error. V gene TRBV6-6 combines with J gene TRBJ1-2; D ambiguous. Trimming removed 2 bases at V and 3 bases at J, with 10 bases between. In germline, CDR1 is MNHNY, CDR2 SVGAGI (reference sequence). This CDR3 is 14 amino acids long. The CDR3 bases are TGTGCCAGCAGTTACCACGACACCGACTATGGCTACACCTTG. Translated: CASSYHDTDYGYTL.

In the case of this clonotype: The junction departs from the called germline gene at one end, perhaps through a read error. The rearrangement joins TRBV7-7 to TRBJ2-1; 7 bases map to TRBD2. The J call may be incorrect, as the DNA end agrees better with TRBJ2-7. CDR1 is SSHAT, CDR2 FNYEAQ, per germline (reference sequence). The CDR3 totals 14 residues. This chain's CDR3 is CASSRRAGRDEQYF. The CDR3 DNA is TGTGCTAGCAGCAGGAGGGCAGGGAGGGATGAGCAGTACTTC.

This chain joins TRBV4-1 and TRBJ2-5; D not certain. Germline values: CDR1 MGHRA, CDR2 YSYEKL. V was clipped by 1 base and J by 1 base, with 10 bases between them. There are 15 residues in the CDR3. In nucleotides, the CDR3 is TGCGCCAGCAGCCAAGGGTCCCGATTCCAAGAGACCCAGTACTTC. It specifies CASSQGSRFQETQYF.

Concerning this clonotype itself: A single base separates this from a much larger clone, so it may be a read error. The chain links TRBV20-1 to TRBJ2-7; the match to TRBD2 covers 11 bases. The CDR3 is made up of 13 amino acids. From germline, CDR1 is DFQATT and CDR2 SNEGSKA (reference sequence). CDR3 nucleotide sequence: TGCAGTGCTAGACTAGCGGGGGGAGAGACCCAGTGCTTC. Its translation: CSARLAGGETQCF.

The rearrangement joins TRBV27 to TRBJ1-2, with D unresolved. The CDR3 extends over 14 amino acids. V gave up 6 bases and J gave up 4 bases, with 15 bases separating them. Germline values: CDR1 MNHEY, CDR2 SMNVEV (reference sequence). The CDR3 DNA sequence: TGTGCCAGCAGCCGGGCCAACAGCCCCTATGGCTACACCTTC. Protein product: CASSRANSPYGYTF.

This clonotype was seen ten or more times. This chain links TRBV29-1 with TRBJ2-1; the match to TRBD1 covers 7 bases. V lost 6 bases and J lost 2; bases outside the gene matches: 7. The CDR3 length is 14 residues. Germline V lookup: CDR1 SQVTM, CDR2 ANQGSEA. The CDR3: CSVGTVATYNEQFF. For the CDR3, the DNA is TGCAGCGTGGGGACAGTGGCAACCTACAATGAGCAGTTCTTC.

This clonotype appeared a few times. The chain links TRBV20-1 to TRBJ1-2; D is undetermined. V was shortened by 7 bases and J by 4 bases, with 7 bases between the two germline ends. This CDR3 contains 10 residues. From germline, CDR1 is DFQATT and CDR2 SNEGSKA (reference sequence). The CDR3 DNA follows: TGCAGTGTTCGGGCCTATGGCTACACCTTC. Its protein is CSVRAYGYTF.

CDR3 bases: TGTGCCAGCAGCACAGGACAGGGGCGTACGGCAGAGACCCAGTACTTC. The encoded protein is CASSTGQGRTAETQYF. This chain joins TRBV9 and TRBJ2-5; TRBD1 matches at 9 bases. J lost 4 bases, V lost 4 bases, and 11 bases had no gene match. The CDR3 runs 16 residues. Germline CDR1 reads SGDLS; CDR2 reads YYNGEE.

V usage is TRBV7-2 and J usage is TRBJ1-2, with TRBD1 matching over 10 bases. This CDR3 has 17 amino acids. The ends lost 5 bases at V and 5 bases at J; junction bases unmatched: 14. In germline, CDR1 is SGHTA, CDR2 FQGNSA. The CDR3 sequence is CASSPGGTGDESYGYTF. Written as DNA, the CDR3 is TGTGCCAGCAGCCCTGGGGGGACAGGGGACGAGAGTTATGGCTACACCTTC.

The chain has TRBV7-2 and TRBJ2-1; D perhaps matches TRBD1 (5 bases). With 1 base removed from V and 5 bases from J, the gap between germline ends came to 9 bases. CDR1 and CDR2 (germline): SGHTA, FQGNSA. This CDR3 is built from 14 residues. The DNA of the CDR3 is TGTGCCAGCAGCTTAGTGAGCAGGGACAATGAGCAGTTCTTC. This translates into CASSLVSRDNEQFF.